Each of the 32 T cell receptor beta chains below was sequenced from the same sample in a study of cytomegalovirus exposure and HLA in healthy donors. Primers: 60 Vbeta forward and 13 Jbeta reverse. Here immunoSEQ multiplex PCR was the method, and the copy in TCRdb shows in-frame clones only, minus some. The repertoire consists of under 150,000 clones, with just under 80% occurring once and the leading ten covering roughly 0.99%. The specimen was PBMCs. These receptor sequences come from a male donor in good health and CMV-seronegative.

The CDR3 sequence is CASSQGQTYEQYF. For the CDR3, the DNA is TGTGCCAGCAGCCAGGGACAGACCTACGAGCAGTACTTC. The genes are TRBV5-5 and TRBJ2-7, with 7 bases aligning to TRBD1. Germline V gives CDR1 SGHKS, CDR2 YYEKEE (reference sequence). The CDR3 is made up of 13 amino acids. V trimming: 4 bases; J trimming: 2 bases; junction bases outside the gene matches: 3.

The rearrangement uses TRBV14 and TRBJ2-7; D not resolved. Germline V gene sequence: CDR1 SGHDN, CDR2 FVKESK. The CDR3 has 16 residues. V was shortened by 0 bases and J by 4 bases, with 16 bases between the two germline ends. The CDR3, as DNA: TGTGCCAGCAGCCAAGACGGGTTTGGCCGCTCGTACGAGCAGTACTTC. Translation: CASSQDGFGRSYEQYF.

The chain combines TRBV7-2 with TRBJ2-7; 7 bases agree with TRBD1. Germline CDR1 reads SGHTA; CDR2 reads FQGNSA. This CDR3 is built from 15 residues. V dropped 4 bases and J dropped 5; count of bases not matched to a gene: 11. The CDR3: CASSYDGTARNEQYF. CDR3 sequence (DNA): TGTGCCAGCAGCTACGACGGGACAGCGAGGAACGAGCAGTACTTC.

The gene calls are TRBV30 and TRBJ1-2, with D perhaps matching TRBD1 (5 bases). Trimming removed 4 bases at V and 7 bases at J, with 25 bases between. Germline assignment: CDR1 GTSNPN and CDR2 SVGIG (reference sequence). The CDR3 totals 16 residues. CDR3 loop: CAWIRGVVEGRRGYTF. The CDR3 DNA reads TGTGCCTGGATCCGGGGGGTTGTCGAAGGCCGGCGTGGCTACACCTTC.

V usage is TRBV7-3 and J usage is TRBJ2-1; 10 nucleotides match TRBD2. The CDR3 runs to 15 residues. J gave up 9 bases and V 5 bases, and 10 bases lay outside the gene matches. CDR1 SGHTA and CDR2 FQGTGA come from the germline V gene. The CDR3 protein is CASSTQAGGRVEQFF. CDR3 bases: TGTGCCAGCAGCACACAAGCGGGGGGGCGTGTTGAGCAGTTCTTC.

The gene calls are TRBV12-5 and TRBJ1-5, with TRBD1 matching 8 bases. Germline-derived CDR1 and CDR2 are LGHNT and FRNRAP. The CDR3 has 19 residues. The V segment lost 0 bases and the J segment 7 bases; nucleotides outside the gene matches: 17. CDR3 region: CASGLVRTGNFKDRQPQHF. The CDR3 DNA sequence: TGTGCTAGTGGTTTGGTAAGGACAGGGAATTTCAAAGATAGGCAGCCCCAGCATTTT.

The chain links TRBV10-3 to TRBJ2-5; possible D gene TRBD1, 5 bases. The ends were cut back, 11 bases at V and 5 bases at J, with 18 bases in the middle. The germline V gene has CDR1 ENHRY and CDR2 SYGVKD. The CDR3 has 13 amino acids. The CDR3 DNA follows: TGTGCCGGGGCGAAGGGGCTCGGGGAGACCCAGTACTTC. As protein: CAGAKGLGETQYF.

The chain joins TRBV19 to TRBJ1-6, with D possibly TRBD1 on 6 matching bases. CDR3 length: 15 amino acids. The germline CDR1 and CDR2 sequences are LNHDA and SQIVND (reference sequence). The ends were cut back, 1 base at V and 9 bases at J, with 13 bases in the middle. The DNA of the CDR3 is TGTGCCAGTAGTATAGCCCTCTCAGGGGTTTCACCCCTCCACTTT. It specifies CASSIALSGVSPLHF.

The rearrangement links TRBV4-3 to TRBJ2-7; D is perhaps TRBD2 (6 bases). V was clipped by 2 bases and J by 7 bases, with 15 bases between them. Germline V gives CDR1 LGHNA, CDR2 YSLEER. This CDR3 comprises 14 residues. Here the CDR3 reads CASSQRASEYEQYF. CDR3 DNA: TGCGCCAGCAGCCAACGGGCTAGCGAGTATGAGCAGTACTTC.

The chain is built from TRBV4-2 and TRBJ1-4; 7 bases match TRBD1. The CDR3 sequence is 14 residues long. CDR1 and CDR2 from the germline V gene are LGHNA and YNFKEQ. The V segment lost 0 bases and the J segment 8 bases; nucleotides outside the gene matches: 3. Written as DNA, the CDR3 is TGTGCCAGCAGCCAAGATGACAGGGTGGAAAAACTGTTTTTT. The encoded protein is CASSQDDRVEKLFF.

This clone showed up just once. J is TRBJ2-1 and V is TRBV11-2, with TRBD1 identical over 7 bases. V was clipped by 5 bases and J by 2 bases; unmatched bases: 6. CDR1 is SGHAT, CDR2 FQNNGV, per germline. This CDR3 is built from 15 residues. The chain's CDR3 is CASSEGGYAYNEQFF. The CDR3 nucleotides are TGTGCCAGCAGCGAAGGGGGCTACGCCTACAATGAGCAGTTCTTC.

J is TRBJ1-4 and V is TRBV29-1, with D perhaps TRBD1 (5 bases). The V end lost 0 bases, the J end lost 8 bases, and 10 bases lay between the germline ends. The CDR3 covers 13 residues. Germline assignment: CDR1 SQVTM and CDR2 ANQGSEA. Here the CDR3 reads CSVEDRVFEKLFF. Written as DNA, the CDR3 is TGCAGCGTTGAAGACAGGGTGTTCGAAAAACTGTTTTTT.

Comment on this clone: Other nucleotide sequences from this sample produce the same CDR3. This chain's CDR3 is CASSLARGNYGYTF. For the CDR3, the DNA is TGTGCCAGCAGCTTAGCGCGAGGGAACTATGGCTACACCTTC. V gene TRBV7-2 combines with J gene TRBJ1-2; D not certain. Between the trimmed V and J ends, which lost 0 bases and 2 bases, there was a span of 7 bases. This CDR3 has 14 residues. CDR1 and CDR2 from the germline V gene are SGHTA and FQGNSA.

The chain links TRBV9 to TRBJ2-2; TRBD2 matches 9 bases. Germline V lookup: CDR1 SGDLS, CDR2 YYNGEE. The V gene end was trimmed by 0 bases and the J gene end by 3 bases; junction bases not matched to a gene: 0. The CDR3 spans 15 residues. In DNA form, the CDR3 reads TGTGCCAGCAGCGTAGGCGGGGGGGACACCGGGGAGCTGTTTTTT. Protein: CASSVGGGDTGELFF.

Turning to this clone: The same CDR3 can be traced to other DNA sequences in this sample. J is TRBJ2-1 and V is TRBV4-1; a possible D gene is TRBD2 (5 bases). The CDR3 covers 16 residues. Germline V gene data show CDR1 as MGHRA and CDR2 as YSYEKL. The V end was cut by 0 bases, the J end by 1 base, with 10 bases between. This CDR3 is CASSQDEGSSYNEQFF. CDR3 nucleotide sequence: TGCGCCAGCAGCCAAGATGAGGGTAGTTCCTACAATGAGCAGTTCTTC.

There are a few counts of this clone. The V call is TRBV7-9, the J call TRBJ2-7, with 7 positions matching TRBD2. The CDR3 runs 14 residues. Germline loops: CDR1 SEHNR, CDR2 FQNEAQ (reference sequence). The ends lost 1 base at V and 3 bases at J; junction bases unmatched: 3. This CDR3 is CASSLGLAFYEQYF. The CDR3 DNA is TGTGCCAGCAGCTTAGGACTAGCCTTCTACGAGCAGTACTTC.

The CDR3 is CASSFASGGAGETQYF. The CDR3 DNA reads as TGTGCCAGCAGCTTTGCTAGCGGGGGGGCTGGGGAGACCCAGTACTTC. The gene calls are TRBV7-2 and TRBJ2-5, with 12 nucleotides matching TRBD2. CDR3 size: 16 residues. V lost 3 bases and J lost 5; bases outside the gene matches: 7. The germline V gene encodes CDR1 SGHTA and CDR2 FQGNSA.

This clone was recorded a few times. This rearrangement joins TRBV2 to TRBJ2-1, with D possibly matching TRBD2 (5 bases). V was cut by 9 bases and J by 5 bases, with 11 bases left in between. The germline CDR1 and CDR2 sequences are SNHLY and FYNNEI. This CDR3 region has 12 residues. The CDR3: CASGLDDNEQFF. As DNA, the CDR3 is TGTGCCAGTGGACTGGATGACAATGAGCAGTTCTTC.

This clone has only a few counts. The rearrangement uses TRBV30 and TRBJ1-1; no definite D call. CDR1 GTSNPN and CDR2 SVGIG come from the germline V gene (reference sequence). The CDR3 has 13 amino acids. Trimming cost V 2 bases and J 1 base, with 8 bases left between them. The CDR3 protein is CAWSQSPNTEAFF. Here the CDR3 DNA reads TGTGCCTGGAGTCAGTCGCCGAACACTGAAGCTTTCTTT.

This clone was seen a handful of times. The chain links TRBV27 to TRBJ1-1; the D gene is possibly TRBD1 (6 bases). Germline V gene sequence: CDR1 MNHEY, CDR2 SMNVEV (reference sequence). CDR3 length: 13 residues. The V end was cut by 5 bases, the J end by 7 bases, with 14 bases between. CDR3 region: CASSNRDIHEAFF. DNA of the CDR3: TGTGCCAGCAGTAATAGGGACATCCATGAAGCTTTCTTT.

Here the CDR3 DNA reads TGTGCCAGTAGTAGCGTGGTAGCGGGATCCTACAATGAGCAGTTCTTC. Protein sequence: CASSSVVAGSYNEQFF. The chain carries TRBV19 and TRBJ2-1; 8 positions agree with TRBD2. The CDR3 has 16 amino acids. Per germline, CDR1 LNHDA and CDR2 SQIVND (reference sequence). V trimming: 4 bases; J trimming: 1 base; junction bases outside the gene matches: 6.

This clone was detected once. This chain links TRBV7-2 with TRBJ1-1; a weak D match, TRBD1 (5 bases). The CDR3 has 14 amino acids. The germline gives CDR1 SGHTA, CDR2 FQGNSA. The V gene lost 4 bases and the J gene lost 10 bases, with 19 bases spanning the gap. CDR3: CASSYSGRDDRAFF. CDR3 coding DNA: TGTGCCAGCAGCTACTCCGGCAGGGATGATCGAGCTTTCTTT.

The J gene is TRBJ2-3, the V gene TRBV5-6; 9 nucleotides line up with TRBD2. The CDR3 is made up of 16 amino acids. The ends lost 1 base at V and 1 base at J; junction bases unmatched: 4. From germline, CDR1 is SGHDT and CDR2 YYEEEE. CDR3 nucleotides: TGTGCCAGCAGCTTGCAGCGGGGGGCGGGCACAGATACGCAGTATTTT. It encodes CASSLQRGAGTDTQYF.

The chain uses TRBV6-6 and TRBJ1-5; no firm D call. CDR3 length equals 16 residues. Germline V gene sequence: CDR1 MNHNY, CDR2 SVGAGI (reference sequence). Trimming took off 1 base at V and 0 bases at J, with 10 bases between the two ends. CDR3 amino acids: CASSYLVPYSNQPQHF. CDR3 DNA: TGTGCCAGCAGTTACTTGGTCCCCTATAGCAATCAGCCCCAGCATTTT.

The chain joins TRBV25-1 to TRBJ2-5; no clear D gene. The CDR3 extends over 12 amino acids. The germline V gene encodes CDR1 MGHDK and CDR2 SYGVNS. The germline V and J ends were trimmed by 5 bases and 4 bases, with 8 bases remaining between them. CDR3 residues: CASSPRGETQYF. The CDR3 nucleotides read TGTGCCAGCAGTCCTAGAGGAGAGACCCAGTACTTC. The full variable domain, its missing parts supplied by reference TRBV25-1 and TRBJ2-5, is EADIYQTPRYLVIGTGKKITLECSQTMGHDKMYWYQQDPGMELHLIHYSYGVNSTEKGDLSSESTVSRIRTEHFPLTLESARPSHTSQYLCASSPRGETQYFGPGTRLLVL.

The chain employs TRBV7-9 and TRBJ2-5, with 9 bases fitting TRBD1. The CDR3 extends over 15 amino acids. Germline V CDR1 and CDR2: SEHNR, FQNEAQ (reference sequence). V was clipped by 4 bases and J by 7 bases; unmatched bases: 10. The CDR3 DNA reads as TGTGCCAGCAGCTGGGATACAGGGGGCGCTGGGACCCAGTACTTC. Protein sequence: CASSWDTGGAGTQYF. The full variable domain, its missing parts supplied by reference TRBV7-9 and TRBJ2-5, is DTGVSQNPRHKITKRGQNVTFRCDPISEHNRLYWYRQTLGQGPEFLTYFQNEAQLEKSRLLSDRFSAERPKGSFSTLEIQRTEQGDSAMYLCASSWDTGGAGTQYFGPGTRLLVL.

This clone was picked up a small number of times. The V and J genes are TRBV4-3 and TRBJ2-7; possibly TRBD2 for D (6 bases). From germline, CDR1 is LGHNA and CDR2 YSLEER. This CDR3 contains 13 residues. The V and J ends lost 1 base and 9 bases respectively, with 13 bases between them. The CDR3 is CASSQARGGGQYF. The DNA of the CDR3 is TGCGCCAGCAGCCAAGCAAGGGGAGGAGGGCAGTACTTC.

The CDR3 region has the DNA TGTGCCAGCAGCGTCCTGCCTACAGATGCTAATGAAAAACTGTTTTTT. The encoded protein is CASSVLPTDANEKLFF. The chain is built from TRBV9 and TRBJ1-4; no reliable D call. Trimming took 2 bases from V and 3 from J, leaving 14 bases between them. From germline, CDR1 is SGDLS and CDR2 YYNGEE. The CDR3 extends over 16 amino acids.

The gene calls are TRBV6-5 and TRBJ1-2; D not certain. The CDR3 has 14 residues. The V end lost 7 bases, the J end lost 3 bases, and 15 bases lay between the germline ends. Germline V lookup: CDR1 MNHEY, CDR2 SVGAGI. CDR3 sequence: CASIHPGLDYGYTF. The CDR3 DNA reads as TGTGCCAGCATCCACCCGGGGTTGGACTATGGCTACACCTTC.

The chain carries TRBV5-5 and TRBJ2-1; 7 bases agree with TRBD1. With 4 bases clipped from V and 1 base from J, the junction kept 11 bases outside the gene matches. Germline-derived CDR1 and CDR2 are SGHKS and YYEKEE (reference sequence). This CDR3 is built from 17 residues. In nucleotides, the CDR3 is TGTGCCAGCAGCCAATTTTACCGGGACAGTTCCTACAATGAGCAGTTCTTC. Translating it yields CASSQFYRDSSYNEQFF.

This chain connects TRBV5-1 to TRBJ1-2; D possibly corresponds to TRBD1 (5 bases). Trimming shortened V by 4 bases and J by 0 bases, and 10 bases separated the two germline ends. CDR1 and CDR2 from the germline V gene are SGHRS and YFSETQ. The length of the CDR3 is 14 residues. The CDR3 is CASSPDTANYGYTF. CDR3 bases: TGCGCCAGCAGCCCGGACACAGCTAACTATGGCTACACCTTC.

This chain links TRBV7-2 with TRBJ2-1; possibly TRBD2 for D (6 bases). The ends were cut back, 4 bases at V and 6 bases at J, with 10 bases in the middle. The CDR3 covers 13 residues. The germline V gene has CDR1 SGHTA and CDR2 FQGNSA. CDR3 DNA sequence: TGTGCCAGCAGCTGGCAGCGGGCCAATGAGCAGTTCTTC. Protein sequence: CASSWQRANEQFF.